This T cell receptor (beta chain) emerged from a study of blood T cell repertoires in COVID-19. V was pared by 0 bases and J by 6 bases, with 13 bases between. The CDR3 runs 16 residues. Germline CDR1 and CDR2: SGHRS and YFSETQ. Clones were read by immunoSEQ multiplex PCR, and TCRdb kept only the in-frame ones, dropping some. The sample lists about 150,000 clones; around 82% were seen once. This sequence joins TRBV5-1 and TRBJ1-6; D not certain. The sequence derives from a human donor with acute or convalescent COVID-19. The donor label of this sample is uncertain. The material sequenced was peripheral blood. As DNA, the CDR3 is TGCGCCAGCAGCTTGGATGTAAATTCCCGTAATTCACCCCTCCACTTT. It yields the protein CASSLDVNSRNSPLHF.